Below, one TCR beta chain is given with its context. Antigen specificity is unknown. This entry comes from a study of early stage breast cancer tumors. Study-level points and caveats: Compared with adjacent normal breast, tumors showed about 2.5-fold denser, more clonal T cells.

The protocol was immunoSEQ multiplex PCR, while the TCRdb copy is restricted to in-frame clones and leaves out a portion. The table includes several thousand clones, roughly 70% detected once. Germline V gene data show CDR1 as MDHEN and CDR2 as SYDVKM. The V and J ends lost 5 bases and 5 bases respectively, with 15 bases between them. The CDR3 loop spans 15 amino acids. This clonotype originated in a person aged 50 to 59 with breast cancer. The specimen was breast tumor tissue. V gene TRBV28 combines with J gene TRBJ1-4, with a possible D match to TRBD1 (5 bases). CDR3 DNA: TGTGCCAGCAGTCAGGCAGACAGTATAAATGAAAAACTGTTTTTT. This encodes CASSQADSINEKLFF.